The entry below gives a single T cell receptor beta chain sequence along with its context. The CDR3 consists of 16 residues. Germline V gene lookup returns CDR1 DFQATT and CDR2 SNEGSKA (reference sequence). Trimming at V came to 3 bases and at J to 3 bases, leaving 11 bases not matched to a gene. Treg sorting used a CD4+CD25+CD127-/low gate. TCRdb independently ran MiXCR on the 5' RACE reads; one entry per CDR3 protein. The sample contains about 43,000 distinct CDR3 sequences, more than 20% of which appear only once. The chain employs TRBV20-1 and TRBJ2-7; 10 positions agree with TRBD2. This clonotype originated in a female donor with breast cancer. The sample was Tregs sorted from a lymph node. Written as DNA, the CDR3 is TGCAGTGCTAGCCCCGATTCGGGACTAGCGAACTACGAGCAGTACTTC. Its translation is CSASPDSGLANYEQYF.